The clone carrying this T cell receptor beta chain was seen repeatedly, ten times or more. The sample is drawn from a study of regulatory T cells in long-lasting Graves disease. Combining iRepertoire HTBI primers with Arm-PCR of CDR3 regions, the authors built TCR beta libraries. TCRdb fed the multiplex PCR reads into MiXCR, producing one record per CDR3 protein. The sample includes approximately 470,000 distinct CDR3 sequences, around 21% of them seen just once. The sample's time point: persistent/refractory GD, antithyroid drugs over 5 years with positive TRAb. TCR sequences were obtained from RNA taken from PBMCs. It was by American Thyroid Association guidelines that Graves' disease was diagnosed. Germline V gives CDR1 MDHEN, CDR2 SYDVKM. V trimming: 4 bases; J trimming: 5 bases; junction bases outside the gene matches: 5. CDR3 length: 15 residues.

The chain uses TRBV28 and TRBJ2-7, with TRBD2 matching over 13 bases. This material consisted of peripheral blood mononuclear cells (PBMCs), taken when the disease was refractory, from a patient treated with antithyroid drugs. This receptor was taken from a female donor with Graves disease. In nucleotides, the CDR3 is TGTGCCAGCAGTTCAAGGACTAGCGGGAGCGACGAGCAGTACTTC. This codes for CASSSRTSGSDEQYF.